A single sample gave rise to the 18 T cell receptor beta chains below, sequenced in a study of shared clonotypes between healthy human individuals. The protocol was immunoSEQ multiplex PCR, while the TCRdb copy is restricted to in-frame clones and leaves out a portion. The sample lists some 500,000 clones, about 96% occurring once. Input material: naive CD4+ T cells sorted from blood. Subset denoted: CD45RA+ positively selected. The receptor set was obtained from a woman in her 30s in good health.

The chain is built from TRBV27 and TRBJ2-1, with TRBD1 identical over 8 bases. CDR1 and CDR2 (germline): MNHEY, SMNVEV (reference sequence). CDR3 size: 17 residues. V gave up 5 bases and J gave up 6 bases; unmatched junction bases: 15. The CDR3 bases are TGTGCCAGCAGTCTCCGCCCACCCTTGGGACAGGTCAATGAGCAGTTCTTC. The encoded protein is CASSLRPPLGQVNEQFF.

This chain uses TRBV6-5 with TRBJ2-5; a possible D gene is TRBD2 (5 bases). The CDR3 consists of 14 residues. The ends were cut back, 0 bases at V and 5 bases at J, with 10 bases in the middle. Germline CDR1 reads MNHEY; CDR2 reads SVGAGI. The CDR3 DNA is TGTGCCAGCAGTTACTCCGGGGTAGGGGAGACCCAGTACTTC. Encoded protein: CASSYSGVGETQYF.

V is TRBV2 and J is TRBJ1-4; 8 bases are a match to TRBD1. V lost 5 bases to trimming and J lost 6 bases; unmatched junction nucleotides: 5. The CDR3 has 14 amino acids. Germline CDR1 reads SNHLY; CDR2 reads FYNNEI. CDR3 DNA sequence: TGTGCCAGCAGTAGGACAGGGTTTTATGAAAAACTGTTTTTT. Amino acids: CASSRTGFYEKLFF.

CDR3 nucleotides: TGTGCCAGCAGCCGGAACCGACAGGGTCGGTATCAGCCCCAGCATTTT. This sequence encodes CASSRNRQGRYQPQHF. The V gene is TRBV11-3, the J gene TRBJ1-5, with TRBD1 identical over 7 bases. This CDR3 is 16 amino acids long. The trim removed 5 bases at V and 5 bases at J, leaving 12 bases unmatched. Germline loops: CDR1 SGHNT, CDR2 YENEEA.

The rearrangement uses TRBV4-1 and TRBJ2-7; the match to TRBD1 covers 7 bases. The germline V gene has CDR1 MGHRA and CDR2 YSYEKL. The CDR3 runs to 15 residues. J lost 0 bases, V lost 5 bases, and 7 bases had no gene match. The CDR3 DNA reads TGCGCCAGCAGCTATCGACAGGGAAGCTCCTACGAGCAGTACTTC. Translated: CASSYRQGSSYEQYF.

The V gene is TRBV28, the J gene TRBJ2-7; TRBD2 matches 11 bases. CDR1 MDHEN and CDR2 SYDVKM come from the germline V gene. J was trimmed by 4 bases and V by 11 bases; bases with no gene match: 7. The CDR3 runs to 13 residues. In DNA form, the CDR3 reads TGTGCCTGCACTAGCGGGAGCTTTTACGAGCAGTACTTC. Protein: CACTSGSFYEQYF.

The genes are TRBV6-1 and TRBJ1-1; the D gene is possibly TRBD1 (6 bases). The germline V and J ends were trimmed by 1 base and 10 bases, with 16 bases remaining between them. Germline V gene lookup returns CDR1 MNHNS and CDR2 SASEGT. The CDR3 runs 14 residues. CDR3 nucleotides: TGTGCCAGCAGTGAAGGACCAGGGGCCTTGGTAGCTTTCTTT. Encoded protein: CASSEGPGALVAFF.

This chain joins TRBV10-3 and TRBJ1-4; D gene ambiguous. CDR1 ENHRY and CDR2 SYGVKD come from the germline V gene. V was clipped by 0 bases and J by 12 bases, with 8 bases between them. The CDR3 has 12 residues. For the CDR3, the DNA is TGTGCCATCAGTGAGTCTACTTCGGAACTGTTTTTT. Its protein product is CAISESTSELFF.

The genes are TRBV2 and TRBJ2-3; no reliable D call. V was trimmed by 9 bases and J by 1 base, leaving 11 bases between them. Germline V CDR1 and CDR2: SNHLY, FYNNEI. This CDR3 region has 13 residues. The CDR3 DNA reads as TGTGCCAGTACTAAGTATGGCACAGATACGCAGTATTTT. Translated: CASTKYGTDTQYF.

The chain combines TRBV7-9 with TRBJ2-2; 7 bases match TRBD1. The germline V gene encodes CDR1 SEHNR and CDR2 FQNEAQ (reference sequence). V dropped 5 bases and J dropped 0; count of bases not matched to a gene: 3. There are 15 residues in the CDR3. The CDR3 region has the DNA TGTGCCAGCAGCCCTCAGGGGGCGAACACCGGGGAGCTGTTTTTT. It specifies CASSPQGANTGELFF.

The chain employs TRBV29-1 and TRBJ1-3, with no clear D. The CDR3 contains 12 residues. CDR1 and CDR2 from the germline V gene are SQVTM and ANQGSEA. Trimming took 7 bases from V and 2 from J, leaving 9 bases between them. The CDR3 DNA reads TGCAGCGCCGAAGGAACTGGAAACACCATATATTTT. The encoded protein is CSAEGTGNTIYF.

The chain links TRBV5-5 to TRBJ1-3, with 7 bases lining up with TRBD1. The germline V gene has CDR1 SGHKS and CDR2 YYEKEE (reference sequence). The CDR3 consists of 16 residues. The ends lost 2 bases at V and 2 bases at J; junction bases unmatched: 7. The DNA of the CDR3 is TGTGCCAGCAGCTTTTGGGACAGCCCAGCTGGAAACACCATATATTTT. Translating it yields CASSFWDSPAGNTIYF.

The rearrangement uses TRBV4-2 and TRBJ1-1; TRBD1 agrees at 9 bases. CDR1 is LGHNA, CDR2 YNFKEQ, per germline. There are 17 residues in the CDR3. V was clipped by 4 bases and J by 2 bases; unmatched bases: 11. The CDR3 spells CASSREGQGILNTEAFF. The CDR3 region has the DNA TGTGCCAGCAGCCGGGAAGGACAGGGGATACTTAACACTGAAGCTTTCTTT.

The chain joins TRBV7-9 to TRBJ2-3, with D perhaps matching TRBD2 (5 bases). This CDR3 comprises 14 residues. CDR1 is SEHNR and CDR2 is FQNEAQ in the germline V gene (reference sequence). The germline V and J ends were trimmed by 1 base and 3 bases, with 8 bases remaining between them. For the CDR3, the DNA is TGTGCCAGCAGCTTAGATCTAGCTACAGATACGCAGTATTTT. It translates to CASSLDLATDTQYF. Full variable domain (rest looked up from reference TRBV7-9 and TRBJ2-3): DTGVSQNPRHKITKRGQNVTFRCDPISEHNRLYWYRQTLGQGPEFLTYFQNEAQLEKSRLLSDRFSAERPKGSFSTLEIQRTEQGDSAMYLCASSLDLATDTQYFGPGTRLTVL.

CDR3 sequence: CASSLGQAGATNEKLFF. DNA of the CDR3: TGTGCCAGCAGCCTTGGACAGGCGGGGGCAACTAATGAAAAACTGTTTTTT. The chain employs TRBV9 and TRBJ1-4; 7 nucleotides match TRBD1. V trimming: 4 bases; J trimming: 0 bases; junction bases outside the gene matches: 9. Looked up from germline, CDR1 is SGDLS and CDR2 is YYNGEE. The CDR3 is 17 residues long.

As DNA, the CDR3 is TGTGCCAGCACCGGACCGGGACTAGGGGTGGATACGCAGTATTTT. Protein product: CASTGPGLGVDTQYF. The rearrangement links TRBV28 to TRBJ2-3, with TRBD2 matching 8 bases. V shed 7 bases, J shed 6 bases, and the junction held 12 bases outside the gene matches. The CDR3 contains 15 residues. Germline values: CDR1 MDHEN, CDR2 SYDVKM.

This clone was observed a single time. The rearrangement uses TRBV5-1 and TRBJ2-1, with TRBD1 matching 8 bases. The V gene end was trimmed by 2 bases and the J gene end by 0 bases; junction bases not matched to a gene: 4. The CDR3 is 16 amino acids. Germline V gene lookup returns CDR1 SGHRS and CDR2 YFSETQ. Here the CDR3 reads CASSFGQGGSYNEQFF. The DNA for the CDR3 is TGCGCCAGCAGCTTCGGACAGGGTGGCTCCTACAATGAGCAGTTCTTC.

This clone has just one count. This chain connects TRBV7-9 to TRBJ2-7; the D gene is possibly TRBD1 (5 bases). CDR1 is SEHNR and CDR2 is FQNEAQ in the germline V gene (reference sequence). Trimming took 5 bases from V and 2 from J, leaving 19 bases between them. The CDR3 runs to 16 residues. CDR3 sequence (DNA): TGTGCCAGCAGCCAAGGACGTTCAGGGATGGCCTACGAGCAGTACTTC. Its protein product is CASSQGRSGMAYEQYF.